What follows are 30 T cell receptor beta chains derived from one specimen sequenced in a study of cytomegalovirus exposure and HLA in healthy donors. PCR used 60 Vbeta primers and 13 Jbeta primers. Clones were sequenced by immunoSEQ multiplex PCR, and TCRdb holds only the in-frame ones, with some missing. The table shows under 150,000 clones, with almost 80% occurring only once. Sequenced: PBMCs. These receptors all come from a man younger than 35 in good health and CMV-seronegative.

The V and J genes are TRBV6-1 and TRBJ1-2; no reliable D call. Germline V lookup: CDR1 MNHNS, CDR2 SASEGT. CDR3 size: 12 residues. Deletions cut 4 bases from V and 5 bases from J, with 8 bases between. For the CDR3, the DNA is TGTGCCAGCAGTGGAGGGCCTTATGGCTACACCTTC. Encoded protein: CASSGGPYGYTF.

The chain employs TRBV7-2 and TRBJ2-6, with 8 bases lining up with TRBD1. CDR3 length: 16 amino acids. Germline V gene data show CDR1 as SGHTA and CDR2 as FQGNSA. Trimming removed 6 bases from V and 0 bases from J; junction bases left unmatched: 4. The CDR3 DNA is TGTGCCAGCAGGTCAGGGGGCCACTCTGGGGCCAACGTCCTGACTTTC. Amino acids: CASRSGGHSGANVLTF. Filled out from reference TRBV7-2 and TRBJ2-6, the complete variable domain reads GAGVSQSPSNKVTEKGKDVELRCDPISGHTALYWYRQSLGQGLEFLIYFQGNSAPDKSGLPSDRFSAERTGGSVSTLTIQRTQQEDSAVYLCASRSGGHSGANVLTFGAGSRLTVL.

The chain joins TRBV6-5 to TRBJ1-2, with a tentative D call TRBD1 (5 bases). The CDR3 is 15 residues long. Germline V gene lookup returns CDR1 MNHEY and CDR2 SVGAGI. V lost 0 bases to trimming and J lost 4 bases, with 12 bases between them. The CDR3 loop is CASSYSPLRGYGYTF. CDR3 coding DNA: TGTGCCAGCAGTTACTCGCCACTTAGGGGCTATGGCTACACCTTC.

This clone has just a few counts. The chain carries TRBV7-9 and TRBJ2-2; D is perhaps TRBD1 (6 bases). Germline CDR1 reads SEHNR; CDR2 reads FQNEAQ (reference sequence). The germline V and J ends were trimmed by 3 bases and 5 bases, with 19 bases remaining between them. The CDR3 runs 17 residues. DNA for the CDR3: TGTGCCAGCAGCTTTTACAGGGATTTAGGCCGGACCGGGGAGCTGTTTTTT. It translates to CASSFYRDLGRTGELFF.

This chain connects TRBV7-3 to TRBJ2-1, with D possibly being TRBD1 (5 bases). In germline, CDR1 is SGHTA, CDR2 FQGTGA. The CDR3 is 13 amino acids. The V end was cut by 3 bases, the J end by 8 bases, with 11 bases between. The CDR3 DNA reads TGTGCCAGCAGCTTCCAGGGTTTTTATGAGCAGTTCTTC. Protein sequence: CASSFQGFYEQFF. The whole variable domain, remainder taken from reference TRBV7-3 and TRBJ2-1, is GAGVSQTPSNKVTEKGKYVELRCDPISGHTALYWYRQSLGQGPEFLIYFQGTGAADDSGLPNDRFFAVRPEGSVSTLKIQRTERGDSAVYLCASSFQGFYEQFFGPGTRLTVL.

The count of this clone is one. V is TRBV2 and J is TRBJ2-5, with a possible D match to TRBD2 (5 bases). CDR1 SNHLY and CDR2 FYNNEI come from the germline V gene. There are 14 residues in the CDR3. V dropped 11 bases and J dropped 3 bases, with 19 bases sitting between them. CDR3 in amino acids: CASADRGWEETQYF. CDR3 DNA sequence: TGTGCCTCAGCAGATAGAGGGTGGGAAGAGACCCAGTACTTC.

V usage is TRBV2 and J usage is TRBJ2-5; 15 positions match TRBD2. CDR3 length: 16 amino acids. V shed 6 bases and J 5 bases; nucleotides not matched to a gene: 7. CDR1 is SNHLY and CDR2 is FYNNEI in the germline V gene. The CDR3 DNA reads TGTGCCAGCAGACGTGGACTAGCGGGGGGGAGGGAGACCCAGTACTTC. Translated: CASRRGLAGGRETQYF.

This chain uses TRBV7-2 with TRBJ1-1, with 12 bases matching TRBD1. Trimming removed 3 bases from V and 4 bases from J; junction bases left unmatched: 6. Germline-derived CDR1 and CDR2 are SGHTA and FQGNSA. The CDR3 consists of 16 residues. CDR3 protein: CASSFRDRGLGTEAFF. In DNA, the CDR3 is TGTGCCAGCAGCTTCCGGGACAGGGGGCTTGGCACTGAAGCTTTCTTT.

V and J are TRBV19 and TRBJ1-5, with D unresolved. The length of the CDR3 is 13 residues. Per germline, CDR1 LNHDA and CDR2 SQIVND (reference sequence). Trimming took 6 bases from V and 4 from J, leaving 10 bases between them. This CDR3 reads CASRTSGNQPQHF. In DNA, the CDR3 is TGTGCCAGTAGGACTAGTGGAAATCAGCCCCAGCATTTT.

The rearrangement joins TRBV6-5 to TRBJ1-2, with no clear D. CDR1 is MNHEY, CDR2 SVGAGI, per germline. The V and J ends lost 2 bases and 7 bases respectively, with 20 bases between them. The CDR3 extends over 16 amino acids. This CDR3 reads CASSYQRSTGLGGYTF. CDR3 DNA sequence: TGTGCCAGCAGTTACCAACGCAGTACTGGGCTTGGTGGCTACACCTTC.

The chain uses TRBV7-3 and TRBJ2-1, with a tentative D call TRBD2 (6 bases). The CDR3 runs 13 residues. Trimming stripped 5 bases from V and 8 bases from J, with 13 bases between. CDR1 and CDR2 from the germline V gene are SGHTA and FQGTGA. The CDR3 DNA sequence: TGTGCCAGCAGCGCGGGACTTCGCCATGAGCAGTTCTTC. This encodes CASSAGLRHEQFF.

The chain joins TRBV5-1 to TRBJ1-2; 7 bases agree with TRBD1. The CDR3 sequence is 16 residues long. The germline gives CDR1 SGHRS, CDR2 YFSETQ. V lost 4 bases and J lost 8; bases outside the gene matches: 17. The DNA of the CDR3 is TGCGCCAGCAGCCCCGGGACAGCTAGGTCATGGTTAGGCTACACCTTC. Its protein is CASSPGTARSWLGYTF.

The rearrangement links TRBV27 to TRBJ2-5; tentative D call: TRBD2 (5 bases). Trimming removed 5 bases from V and 4 bases from J, with 11 bases in between. The germline CDR1 and CDR2 sequences are MNHEY and SMNVEV (reference sequence). This CDR3 spans 13 amino acids. The CDR3, as DNA: TGTGCCAGCAGTAAACTAGTTGGAGAGACCCAGTACTTC. The encoded protein is CASSKLVGETQYF.

The table lists this clone with a few counts. The chain recombines TRBV29-1 with TRBJ2-7; D gene uncertain. This CDR3 is 13 amino acids long. Between the trimmed V and J ends, which lost 5 bases and 0 bases, there was a span of 11 bases. Per germline, CDR1 SQVTM and CDR2 ANQGSEA. DNA for the CDR3: TGCAGCGTTCGCCAGGATAGCTCCTACGAGCAGTACTTC. Its protein is CSVRQDSSYEQYF.

This chain links TRBV19 with TRBJ1-5; 11 nucleotides align to TRBD1. Germline-derived CDR1 and CDR2 are LNHDA and SQIVND (reference sequence). Trimming cost V 8 bases and J 4 bases; bases outside gene matches: 7. This CDR3 has 15 amino acids. The CDR3 nucleotides read TGTGCCAGTGGCCGGGACAGGGGGGGGAATCAGCCCCAGCATTTT. This gives the protein CASGRDRGGNQPQHF.

This clone occurred a few times. The chain uses TRBV5-1 and TRBJ1-1, with 7 bases matching TRBD1. In germline, CDR1 is SGHRS, CDR2 YFSETQ. The CDR3 is made up of 13 amino acids. V trimming: 7 bases; J trimming: 3 bases; junction bases outside the gene matches: 6. The CDR3 DNA follows: TGCGCCAGCTGCAGGGGGATGGACACTGAAGCTTTCTTT. It codes for CASCRGMDTEAFF.

This clone turned up a few times. CDR3 coding DNA: TGTGCCAGCTCACGACTCGGAGGCTACACCTTC. It specifies CASSRLGGYTF. This chain uses TRBV18 with TRBJ1-2; D not certain. Germline V gene data show CDR1 as KGHSH and CDR2 as LQKENI. The ends were cut back, 4 bases at V and 8 bases at J, with 8 bases in the middle. The CDR3 is 11 residues long.

The rearrangement joins TRBV2 to TRBJ1-2; tentative D call: TRBD1 (6 bases). The V end was cut by 4 bases, the J end by 0 bases, with 9 bases between. The CDR3 length is 14 residues. Germline V gives CDR1 SNHLY, CDR2 FYNNEI. The CDR3 region is CASSARTANYGYTF. The CDR3 nucleotides read TGTGCCAGCAGTGCCCGGACAGCTAACTATGGCTACACCTTC. The full variable domain, with the rest looked up from reference TRBV2 and TRBJ1-2, is EPEVTQTPSHQVTQMGQEVILRCVPISNHLYFYWYRQILGQKVEFLVSFYNNEISEKSEIFDDQFSVERPDGSNFTLKIRSTKLEDSAMYFCASSARTANYGYTFGSGTRLTVV.

The rearrangement uses TRBV5-1 and TRBJ2-3, with TRBD1 identical over 7 bases. The CDR3 loop spans 15 amino acids. The germline V gene encodes CDR1 SGHRS and CDR2 YFSETQ. J lost 1 base, V lost 2 bases, and 4 bases had no gene match. DNA for the CDR3: TGCGCCAGCAGCTTACAGGGGACGGGCACAGATACGCAGTATTTT. The encoded protein is CASSLQGTGTDTQYF.

The chain links TRBV30 to TRBJ2-1; 12 nucleotides match TRBD1. The CDR3 totals 18 residues. Germline V gene sequence: CDR1 GTSNPN, CDR2 SVGIG (reference sequence). The junction had 10 bases not matched to a gene; V was cut back by 4 bases and J by 0 bases. CDR3 nucleotides: TGTGCCTGGAAAGGGACAGGGGGCCCATTAAGCTCCTACAATGAGCAGTTCTTC. Amino acids: CAWKGTGGPLSSYNEQFF.

The chain employs TRBV5-1 and TRBJ1-2, with D tentatively TRBD1 (6 bases). Germline loops: CDR1 SGHRS, CDR2 YFSETQ. V gave up 4 bases and J gave up 4 bases, with 14 bases separating them. This CDR3 is 14 amino acids long. CDR3 residues: CASSGKDSLYGYTF. The CDR3 nucleotides read TGCGCCAGCAGCGGAAAGGACAGTCTCTATGGCTACACCTTC.

This clone was recorded a few times. V usage is TRBV6-1 and J usage is TRBJ1-2; 11 bases are shared with TRBD1. Germline CDR1 MNHNS, CDR2 SASEGT. This CDR3 comprises 14 residues. Trimming at V came to 6 bases and at J to 4 bases, leaving 4 bases not matched to a gene. The DNA of the CDR3 is TGTGCCAGCAGGGGACAGGGGGTTTCCTATGGCTACACCTTC. It yields the protein CASRGQGVSYGYTF.

This sequence joins TRBV18 and TRBJ1-4, with D unresolved. Germline V lookup: CDR1 KGHSH, CDR2 LQKENI. V lost 1 base to trimming and J lost 8 bases, with 17 bases between them. The CDR3 sequence is 16 residues long. CDR3 nucleotide sequence: TGTGCCAGCTCACCACTGCTTGGCAGATCAGAAGAAAAACTGTTTTTT. Amino acids: CASSPLLGRSEEKLFF.

The chain is built from TRBV30 and TRBJ2-2; a possible D gene is TRBD1 (5 bases). Germline V CDR1 and CDR2: GTSNPN, SVGIG (reference sequence). Trimming pared 2 bases from V and 6 bases from J, leaving 13 bases between. The CDR3 totals 14 residues. The CDR3 loop reads CAWSNAGRAGELFF. The CDR3 DNA is TGTGCCTGGAGTAACGCAGGGCGAGCCGGGGAGCTGTTTTTT.

This clone was picked up one time. The V and J genes are TRBV6-6 and TRBJ2-7; 10 nucleotides match TRBD2. In germline, CDR1 is MNHNY, CDR2 SVGAGI (reference sequence). The CDR3 has 16 amino acids. V was pared by 4 bases and J by 5 bases, with 11 bases of the junction left unmatched. The CDR3 sequence is CASSSSPGLAMNEQYF. CDR3 DNA: TGTGCCAGCAGTTCGTCTCCGGGACTAGCGATGAACGAGCAGTACTTC.

On this clone itself: Other DNA sequences in the same sample also yield this CDR3. This chain uses TRBV19 with TRBJ1-5, with unresolved D. This CDR3 region has 12 residues. The V end lost 1 base, the J end lost 7 bases, and 5 bases lay between the germline ends. CDR1 is LNHDA, CDR2 SQIVND, per germline (reference sequence). The CDR3 sequence is CASSIGAQPQHF. The CDR3 nucleotides are TGTGCCAGTAGTATAGGGGCCCAGCCCCAGCATTTT.

The chain employs TRBV5-6 and TRBJ2-5, with D perhaps TRBD2 (5 bases). The V gene's germline CDR1 is SGHDT and CDR2 YYEEEE. This CDR3 is 16 amino acids long. Trimming removed 1 base at V and 5 bases at J, with 18 bases between. CDR3 protein: CASSLLAGPLRETQYF. CDR3 sequence (DNA): TGTGCCAGCAGCTTGTTGGCGGGCCCCTTGCGGGAGACCCAGTACTTC. The full variable domain, in which reference TRBV5-6 and TRBJ2-5 provide the parts outside the CDR3, is DAGVTQSPTHLIKTRGQQVTLRCSPKSGHDTVSWYQQALGQGPQFIFQYYEEEERQRGNFPDRFSGHQFPNYSSELNVNALLLGDSALYLCASSLLAGPLRETQYFGPGTRLLVL.

The chain combines TRBV21-1 with TRBJ1-5. TRBV21-1 corresponds to a pseudogene. This CDR3 comprises 15 residues. CDR3 coding DNA: TGTGCCAGCAGCAAAAGGGGAGGAGGAAATCAGCCCCAGCATTTT. Amino acids: CASSKRGGGNQPQHF.

The J gene is TRBJ2-7, the V gene TRBV4-1; possibly TRBD1 for D (6 bases). The CDR3 sequence is 12 residues long. The ends were cut back, 4 bases at V and 7 bases at J, with 11 bases in the middle. Germline CDR1 reads MGHRA; CDR2 reads YSYEKL. CDR3 DNA: TGCGCCAGCAGCCTACAGGGACGGGAGCAGTACTTC. Residues: CASSLQGREQYF.

This chain connects TRBV9 to TRBJ1-4; TRBD1 aligns across 7 bases. This CDR3 is built from 16 residues. Germline CDR1 and CDR2: SGDLS and YYNGEE. V shed 0 bases, J shed 3 bases, and the junction held 5 bases outside the gene matches. The CDR3 nucleotides read TGTGCCAGCAGCGTAGCAGACAGGGCGTCTAATGAAAAACTGTTTTTT. It translates to CASSVADRASNEKLFF.